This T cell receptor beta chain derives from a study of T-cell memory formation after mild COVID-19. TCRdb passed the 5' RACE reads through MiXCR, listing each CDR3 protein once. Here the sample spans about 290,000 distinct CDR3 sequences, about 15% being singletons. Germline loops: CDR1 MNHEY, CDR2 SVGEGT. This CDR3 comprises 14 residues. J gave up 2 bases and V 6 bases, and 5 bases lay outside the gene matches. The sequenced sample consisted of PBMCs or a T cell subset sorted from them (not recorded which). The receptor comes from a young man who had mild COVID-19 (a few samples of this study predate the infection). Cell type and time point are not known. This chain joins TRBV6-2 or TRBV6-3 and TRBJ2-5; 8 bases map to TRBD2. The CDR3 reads CASRGLVGQETQYF. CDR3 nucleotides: TGTGCCAGCAGGGGACTAGTGGGGCAAGAGACCCAGTACTTC.